The clone carrying this TCR beta chain was found many times. One entry per CDR3 protein, called by TCRdb with MiXCR from the 5' RACE reads. The table shows more than 100,000 distinct CDR3 sequences, with about a tenth occurring only once. The data derive from a study of neurological immune-mediated disorders. Time point indicated: longitudinal time-point 3. This clonotype was obtained from a female donor with HTLV-1-associated myelopathy (HAM/TSP). Sequenced sample: PBMCs.

The CDR3 loop is CASSTPRAGGTTPNTEAFF. CDR3 nucleotide sequence: TGTGCCAGCAGCACCCCCAGAGCGGGGGGGACCACGCCGAACACTGAAGCTTTCTTT. This chain links TRBV7-2 with TRBJ1-1; D may be TRBD1 (5 bases). Per germline, CDR1 SGHTA and CDR2 FQGNSA. Trimming pared 5 bases from V and 1 base from J, leaving 26 bases between. The CDR3 is 19 amino acids.